This T cell receptor beta chain was sequenced in a study of blood T cells in healthy people across ages. This clonotype appeared a few times. Primed by a sample-barcoded 5' primer and a J-beta primer mix, a second PCR proceeded for 7 to 11 cycles. A single record per CDR3 protein comes from TCRdb applying MiXCR to the 5' RACE reads. The data show about 620,000 distinct CDR3 sequences, around 21% seen once. The CDR3 runs 17 residues. Germline CDR1 is SEHNR and CDR2 is FQNEAQ (reference sequence). This clonotype originated in a man aged 70 or older in good health. This chain uses TRBV7-9 with TRBJ2-5, with 13 bases identical to TRBD2. The J call may be in error: the DNA end matches TRBJ2-1 better. The sequenced material came from blood. The CDR3 DNA sequence: TGTGCCAGCTGGGGACTGCCACTAGCGGGAGGGCCTGGAGAGCAGTTCTTC. It encodes CASWGLPLAGGPGEQFF.